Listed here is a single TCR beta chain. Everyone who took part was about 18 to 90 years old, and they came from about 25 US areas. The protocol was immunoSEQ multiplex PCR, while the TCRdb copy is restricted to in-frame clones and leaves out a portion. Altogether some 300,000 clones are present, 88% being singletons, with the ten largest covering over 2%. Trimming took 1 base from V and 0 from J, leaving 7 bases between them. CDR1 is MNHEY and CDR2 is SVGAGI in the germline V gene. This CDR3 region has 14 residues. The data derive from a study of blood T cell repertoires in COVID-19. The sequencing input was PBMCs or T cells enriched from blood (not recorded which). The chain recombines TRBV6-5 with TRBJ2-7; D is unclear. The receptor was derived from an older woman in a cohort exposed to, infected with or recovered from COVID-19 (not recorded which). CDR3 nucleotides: TGTGCCAGCAGTTACTTTACAGCCTCCTACGAGCAGTACTTC. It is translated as CASSYFTASYEQYF.